This TCR beta chain was profiled in a study of beta chain features in type 1 diabetes. Study information: Examination of sorted cells across all samples involved over 85,000,000 cells.

There are a few counts of this clone. Antigen specificity is unknown. The junction departs from the called germline gene at one end, perhaps through a read error. The CDR3 length is 14 residues. The germline gives CDR1 KGHSH, CDR2 LQKENI. CD4+ cells of the naive, central memory, regulatory and stem cell-like memory types were sorted via CD45RO/CCR7/CD25/CD127/CD95/CD27. Study-wide results and limits: The similarity of naive, central memory and Treg TCRB repertoires appeared greater among patients than among healthy donors. In every one of the four CD4+ subsets, TCRB CDR3s were moderately but significantly shorter in Type 1 diabetes patients. Sequencing of cDNA might inflate the share of cells that strongly express TCR.

Reverse transcribing all isolated RNA meant expressed TCRB transcripts were sequenced. Measured with immunoSEQ multiplex PCR; TCRdb has only the in-frame clones, and not every one. Here the sample spans approximately 730,000 clones, 10% to 15% being singletons. The receptor's source is a man between 18 and 29 years old with type 1 diabetes. The V and J genes are TRBV18 and TRBJ2-2; TRBD1 might be the D (5 bases). The material sequenced was naive CD4+ T cells from blood. The CDR3 loop reads CASSPQDYTGELFF. The CDR3 bases are TGTGCCAGCTCGCCACAGGATTACACCGGGGAGCTGTTTTTT.